One and the same sample provided the 24 T cell receptor beta chains below, sequenced in a study of cytomegalovirus exposure and HLA in healthy donors. A multiplex PCR was run with 60 Vbeta primers and 13 Jbeta primers. TCRdb's copy holds only in-frame clones and misses some; the assay was immunoSEQ multiplex PCR. The repertoire holds about 180,000 clones, with 84% as singletons. Sequenced material: PBMCs. Every receptor here comes from a man in his thirties or forties in good health and CMV-seronegative.

The chain has TRBV5-1 and TRBJ2-7, with 9 bases identical to TRBD1. The length of the CDR3 is 13 residues. V trimming: 4 bases; J trimming: 5 bases; junction bases outside the gene matches: 4. Looked up from germline, CDR1 is SGHRS and CDR2 is YFSETQ. The CDR3 nucleotides read TGCGCCAGCAGCCCGGGACAGGGCCACGAGCAGTACTTC. Translation: CASSPGQGHEQYF.

V and J are TRBV7-9 and TRBJ2-1; 11 bases line up with TRBD1. Trimming cost V 6 bases and J 5 bases; bases outside gene matches: 6. This CDR3 contains 15 residues. Germline CDR1 SEHNR, CDR2 FQNEAQ (reference sequence). CDR3 nucleotides: TGTGCCAGCAGGCGGGACAGGGGGGCGGACAATGAGCAGTTCTTC. This sequence encodes CASRRDRGADNEQFF. Supplemented by reference TRBV7-9 and TRBJ2-1, the full variable domain reads DTGVSQNPRHKITKRGQNVTFRCDPISEHNRLYWYRQTLGQGPEFLTYFQNEAQLEKSRLLSDRFSAERPKGSFSTLEIQRTEQGDSAMYLCASRRDRGADNEQFFGPGTRLTVL.

V and J are TRBV5-1 and TRBJ2-7; D is perhaps TRBD1 (5 bases). The CDR3 is 13 amino acids. The V and J ends lost 5 bases and 2 bases respectively, with 11 bases between them. CDR1 is SGHRS and CDR2 is YFSETQ in the germline V gene. The CDR3 is CASRKTDAYEQYF. For the CDR3, the DNA is TGCGCCAGCAGAAAGACAGACGCCTACGAGCAGTACTTC.

This clone showed up just once. The genes are TRBV9 and TRBJ2-2; D not certain. This CDR3 region has 15 residues. Trimming removed 4 bases at V and 0 bases at J, with 10 bases between. Germline V gene data show CDR1 as SGDLS and CDR2 as YYNGEE. CDR3 residues: CASSSRHTNTGELFF. CDR3 coding DNA: TGTGCCAGCAGCTCGCGACACACGAACACCGGGGAGCTGTTTTTT.

This clone was recorded only once. The gene calls are TRBV14 and TRBJ2-5; D is possibly TRBD2 (7 bases). The CDR3 consists of 17 residues. V was clipped by 1 base and J by 5 bases, with 20 bases between them. Germline CDR1 is SGHDN and CDR2 is FVKESK. The DNA for the CDR3 is TGTGCCAGCAGCCAAGGAGGCGGGGGCAGGTGGCGGGAGACCCAGTACTTC. Encoded protein: CASSQGGGGRWRETQYF.

The genes are TRBV7-9 and TRBJ2-7; a possible D gene is TRBD1 (6 bases). Trimming removed 4 bases from V and 0 bases from J, with 16 bases in between. The CDR3 is 16 amino acids. Germline CDR1 reads SEHNR; CDR2 reads FQNEAQ (reference sequence). CDR3 in amino acids: CASSSIRAGDSYEQYF. CDR3 bases: TGTGCCAGCAGCTCAATTAGGGCAGGGGACTCCTACGAGCAGTACTTC.

The chain employs TRBV27 and TRBJ1-5; 8 bases align to TRBD1. The J segment lost 7 bases and the V segment lost 5 bases, leaving 10 bases of the junction unmatched. The CDR3 length is 15 residues. In germline, CDR1 is MNHEY, CDR2 SMNVEV (reference sequence). The CDR3 spells CASSPLGQGQQPQHF. DNA for the CDR3: TGTGCCAGCAGTCCTCTAGGACAGGGTCAACAGCCCCAGCATTTT.

The rearrangement links TRBV6-6 to TRBJ2-2; D remains ambiguous. Germline V gene data show CDR1 as MNHNY and CDR2 as SVGAGI (reference sequence). Trimming took 0 bases from V and 6 from J, leaving 11 bases between them. This CDR3 contains 15 residues. This CDR3 is CASSYSISLAGELFF. CDR3 DNA sequence: TGTGCCAGCAGTTACTCGATTAGTCTGGCCGGGGAGCTGTTTTTT.

The genes are TRBV27 and TRBJ1-2; TRBD1 aligns across 7 bases. The CDR3 spans 14 residues. Germline V gene lookup returns CDR1 MNHEY and CDR2 SMNVEV (reference sequence). Germline trimming cut 5 bases from V and 2 bases from J; bases unmatched to any gene: 5. CDR3 DNA sequence: TGTGCCAGCAGTCTGACAGGGAGGAACTATGGCTACACCTTC. This encodes CASSLTGRNYGYTF.

In DNA, the CDR3 is TGTGCCTGGAGTGGGGGGCCGTACCAAGAGACCCAGTACTTC. Its protein product is CAWSGGPYQETQYF. This chain connects TRBV30 to TRBJ2-5; D possibly corresponds to TRBD1 (6 bases). Germline CDR1 is GTSNPN and CDR2 is SVGIG (reference sequence). V lost 1 base to trimming and J lost 0 bases, with 9 bases between them. The CDR3 length is 14 residues.

For this clone: Lacking the conserved final phenylalanine or tryptophan, this CDR3 likely reflects a read error. The J gene is TRBJ1-2, the V gene TRBV5-1; D ambiguous. The V and J ends lost 2 bases and 6 bases respectively, with 20 bases between them. The CDR3 runs 16 residues. Per the germline V gene, CDR1 is SGHRS and CDR2 is YFSETQ. The CDR3 DNA reads TGCGCCAGCAGCTTCTGGTCGGGAGCCCTTTCTGATGGCTACACCCTC. Amino acids: CASSFWSGALSDGYTL.

The CDR3 DNA follows: TGTGCCAGCCGGGAGGGGCGCCTCTCCTATGGCTACACCTTC. Protein: CASREGRLSYGYTF. The chain employs TRBV6-5 and TRBJ1-2, with a possible D match to TRBD1 (5 bases). Germline V gene data show CDR1 as MNHEY and CDR2 as SVGAGI. CDR3 length equals 14 residues. Trimming removed 8 bases from V and 4 bases from J, with 17 bases in between.

The rearrangement joins TRBV2 to TRBJ2-7, with D perhaps matching TRBD1 (5 bases). Germline V CDR1 and CDR2: SNHLY, FYNNEI. CDR3 size: 15 residues. V lost 0 bases and J lost 7, with 16 bases in between. The CDR3 sequence: CASSEARQGWLEQYF. The CDR3 nucleotides are TGTGCCAGCAGTGAAGCGCGGCAGGGCTGGTTAGAGCAGTACTTC.

V is TRBV5-4 and J is TRBJ1-6, with 7 bases fitting TRBD1. The V gene end was trimmed by 4 bases and the J gene end by 9 bases; junction bases not matched to a gene: 7. Germline V gives CDR1 SGHNT, CDR2 YYREEE (reference sequence). The CDR3 has 14 residues. The CDR3 sequence: CASSLTGPGSPLHF. The CDR3 DNA is TGTGCCAGCAGCCTGACAGGGCCGGGTTCACCCCTCCACTTT.

The V gene is TRBV5-1, the J gene TRBJ1-3, with D maybe TRBD1 (5 bases). The CDR3 is 13 residues long. In germline, CDR1 is SGHRS, CDR2 YFSETQ. The V gene lost 0 bases and the J gene lost 4 bases, with 5 bases spanning the gap. In nucleotides, the CDR3 is TGCGCCAGCAGCTTGGACAGGGGAAACACCATATATTTT. This encodes CASSLDRGNTIYF.

The CDR3 loop reads CASSQGDRGFKNEQFF. The CDR3 coding sequence is TGTGCCAGCAGCCAAGGGGACAGGGGGTTTAAGAATGAGCAGTTCTTC. The rearrangement uses TRBV5-4 and TRBJ2-1; 11 nucleotides line up with TRBD1. V trimming: 4 bases; J trimming: 7 bases; junction bases outside the gene matches: 10. CDR3 length: 16 residues. Per germline, CDR1 SGHNT and CDR2 YYREEE (reference sequence).

In this sample, this clone turned up once. The V gene is TRBV18, the J gene TRBJ1-1; D perhaps matches TRBD1 (5 bases). CDR3 size: 15 residues. CDR1 and CDR2 (germline): KGHSH, LQKENI. V was pared by 5 bases and J by 4 bases, with 17 bases between. The CDR3 DNA reads TGTGCCAGCTCATCAGATCCGGGGGGGTCCACTGAAGCTTTCTTT. Its protein is CASSSDPGGSTEAFF.

V is TRBV2 and J is TRBJ1-2; the D is unclear. The CDR3 length is 12 residues. Deletions cut 6 bases from V and 8 bases from J, with 13 bases between. The germline gives CDR1 SNHLY, CDR2 FYNNEI. CDR3 in amino acids: CASRYDPRGYTF. The CDR3 DNA reads TGTGCCAGCAGGTACGACCCGCGGGGCTACACCTTC.

The chain couples TRBV2 to TRBJ2-1; 8 positions agree with TRBD2. CDR3 size: 15 residues. The germline CDR1 and CDR2 sequences are SNHLY and FYNNEI. V gave up 7 bases and J gave up 4 bases; unmatched junction bases: 9. The CDR3 reads CASNSLAAGYNEQFF. The CDR3 bases are TGTGCCAGCAACTCACTAGCGGCAGGATACAATGAGCAGTTCTTC.

The CDR3 region is CASSQEPTSYNEQFF. The CDR3, as DNA: TGTGCCAGCAGCCAAGAGCCTACTTCCTACAATGAGCAGTTCTTC. V is TRBV4-2 and J is TRBJ2-1; D is uncertain. This CDR3 has 15 amino acids. With 0 bases removed from V and 1 base from J, the gap between germline ends came to 7 bases. Germline lookup yields CDR1 LGHNA and CDR2 YNFKEQ.

The V call is TRBV10-3, the J call TRBJ2-6, with 7 bases lining up with TRBD1. This CDR3 spans 18 amino acids. V trimming: 6 bases; J trimming: 0 bases; junction bases outside the gene matches: 11. Germline CDR1 and CDR2: ENHRY and SYGVKD. The CDR3 reads CAIRRGQGDGSGANVLTF. CDR3 bases: TGTGCCATCAGAAGGGGGCAGGGGGATGGCTCTGGGGCCAACGTCCTGACTTTC.

The rearrangement joins TRBV4-3 to TRBJ2-7; the match to TRBD2 covers 8 bases. The CDR3 spans 16 residues. Germline values: CDR1 LGHNA, CDR2 YSLEER. The J segment lost 5 bases and the V segment lost 1 base, leaving 10 bases of the junction unmatched. CDR3 sequence reads: CASSQGGRGRTDEQYF. DNA of the CDR3: TGCGCCAGCAGCCAAGGGGGTCGCGGGAGGACCGACGAGCAGTACTTC.

The rearrangement joins TRBV9 to TRBJ2-7, with a tentative D call TRBD2 (6 bases). V was clipped by 0 bases and J by 2 bases, with 12 bases between them. Germline values: CDR1 SGDLS, CDR2 YYNGEE. The CDR3 runs 15 residues. The CDR3 is CASSVGGLTTYEQYF. CDR3 DNA sequence: TGTGCCAGCAGCGTAGGAGGACTAACGACCTACGAGCAGTACTTC.

The CDR3 nucleotides are TGTGCCAGCAGCGTAGCCGGGACTAGCGGGTACAATGAGCAGTTCTTC. Translated, it gives CASSVAGTSGYNEQFF. J is TRBJ2-1 and V is TRBV9; 12 nucleotides align to TRBD2. CDR3 length: 16 residues. With V trimmed by 0 bases and J by 4 bases, 2 bases remained unmatched. The germline V gene encodes CDR1 SGDLS and CDR2 YYNGEE.